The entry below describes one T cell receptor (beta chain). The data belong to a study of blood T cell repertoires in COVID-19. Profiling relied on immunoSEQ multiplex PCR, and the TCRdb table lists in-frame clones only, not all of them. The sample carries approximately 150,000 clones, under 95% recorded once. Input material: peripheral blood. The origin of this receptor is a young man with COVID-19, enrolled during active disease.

CDR3 loop: CAIREGGYEQYF. The CDR3 bases are TGTGCCATCCGGGAGGGCGGCTACGAGCAGTACTTC. The chain combines TRBV12-3 or TRBV12-4 with TRBJ2-7; 8 bases fit TRBD2. With V trimmed by 10 bases and J by 3 bases, 5 bases remained unmatched. The CDR3 is 12 residues long.